One sample yielded the 9 T cell receptor beta chains listed below, sequenced in a study of T-cell reconstitution after alpha-beta-depleted transplantation in children. During its preparation, the TCRbeta library received unique molecular identifiers. MiXCR was run by TCRdb on the PCR reads, yielding one entry per CDR3 protein. The profile covers about 78,000 distinct CDR3 sequences, with 13% to 15% appearing a single time and about 25% taken by the ten largest. The sequencing here drew on PBMCs, mostly from graft donor cells, taken 180 days after TCRalphabeta/CD19-depleted stem cell transplant. The origin of the receptors is a male patient aged 2-9 years who had a stem cell transplant for acute lymphoblastic leukemia, so the T cells may come from the graft donor.

The chain employs TRBV27 and TRBJ2-5; D is ambiguous. The CDR3 contains 15 residues. V was cut by 5 bases and J by 0 bases, with 13 bases left in between. CDR1 MNHEY and CDR2 SMNVEV come from the germline V gene (reference sequence). CDR3 sequence (DNA): TGTGCCAGCAGTCCTACTTTAGGGCACCAAGAGACCCAGTACTTC. The encoded protein is CASSPTLGHQETQYF.

The V gene is TRBV11-1, the J gene TRBJ2-2; 11 bases fit TRBD2. The CDR3 covers 18 residues. Germline CDR1 and CDR2: SGHAT and FQDESV (reference sequence). Trimming at V came to 5 bases and at J to 2 bases, leaving 10 bases not matched to a gene. The CDR3 DNA reads TGTGCCAGCAGCCGCGGGACTAGCGGAGGTTCAAACACCGGGGAGCTGTTTTTT. Protein: CASSRGTSGGSNTGELFF.

This clonotype turned up a few times. This chain links TRBV6-5 with TRBJ1-1, with D possibly matching TRBD1 (6 bases). V was pared by 2 bases and J by 5 bases, with 12 bases between. The germline V gene has CDR1 MNHEY and CDR2 SVGAGI. The CDR3 has 14 amino acids. CDR3 sequence reads: CASSYNRVQTEAFF. The CDR3 region has the DNA TGTGCCAGCAGTTACAACAGGGTTCAGACTGAAGCTTTCTTT.

DNA of the CDR3: TGTGCCAGCAGTTACTTCGGGACACGGGGCCATTATGGCTACACCTTC. Translating it yields CASSYFGTRGHYGYTF. V gene TRBV6-5 combines with J gene TRBJ1-2; a possible D gene is TRBD1 (6 bases). Germline V lookup: CDR1 MNHEY, CDR2 SVGAGI. The length of the CDR3 is 16 residues. V lost 1 base, J lost 5 bases, and 17 bases lay in between.

The chain is built from TRBV28 and TRBJ1-1; unclear D gene. Trimming stripped 5 bases from V and 4 bases from J, with 17 bases between. The CDR3 consists of 15 residues. CDR1 MDHEN and CDR2 SYDVKM come from the germline V gene. Here the CDR3 reads CASSPIYGFGTEAFF. The CDR3 bases are TGTGCCAGCAGTCCTATCTACGGGTTTGGCACTGAAGCTTTCTTT.

This chain connects TRBV5-1 to TRBJ2-1; D remains ambiguous. In germline, CDR1 is SGHRS, CDR2 YFSETQ. Trimming removed 2 bases at V and 4 bases at J, with 16 bases between. The CDR3 contains 16 residues. CDR3: CASSLGPIGSYNEQFF. DNA for the CDR3: TGCGCCAGCAGCTTAGGACCCATAGGCTCTTACAATGAGCAGTTCTTC. Together with reference TRBV5-1 and TRBJ2-1, the CDR3 gives the full variable domain: KAGVTQTPRYLIKTRGQQVTLSCSPISGHRSVSWYQQTPGQGLQFLFEYFSETQRNKGNFPGRFSGRQFSNSRSEMNVSTLELGDSALYLCASSLGPIGSYNEQFFGPGTRLTVL.

This clonotype was seen only a few times. The chain couples TRBV2 to TRBJ2-1, with 7 nucleotides matching TRBD2. The CDR3 totals 15 residues. CDR1 and CDR2 (germline): SNHLY, FYNNEI. The junction had 6 bases not matched to a gene; V was cut back by 3 bases and J by 4 bases. The CDR3 nucleotides read TGTGCCAGCAGTGAGTGGCTAGCGGATTACAATGAGCAGTTCTTC. Protein sequence: CASSEWLADYNEQFF.

This clonotype was detected only a few times. V is TRBV7-3 and J is TRBJ2-3; TRBD2 matches at 10 bases. The CDR3 sequence is 19 residues long. The trim removed 4 bases at V and 2 bases at J, leaving 15 bases unmatched. Per the germline V gene, CDR1 is SGHTA and CDR2 is FQGTGA. For the CDR3, the DNA is TGTGCCAGCAGCTCCATAGCCCTATCTAGCGGGAGCCCCACAGATACGCAGTATTTT. It yields the protein CASSSIALSSGSPTDTQYF.

On this clonotype: With a much larger clone just one base away, this may be a read error. The genes are TRBV7-6 and TRBJ2-1; D uncertain. Germline V gene data show CDR1 as SGHVS and CDR2 as FNYEAQ. The CDR3 contains 11 residues. In nucleotides, the CDR3 is TGTGCCAGCAGCCTACGTACTGAGCAGCTCTTC. This codes for CASSLRTEQLF.